These 21 T cell receptor beta chains were sequenced from one sample in a study of T cell repertoires in cytomegalovirus infection. Each CDR3 protein is one row after TCRdb ran MiXCR on the reads. The sample carries more than 150,000 distinct CDR3 sequences, about 21% recorded once. The sequencing sample was made of PBMCs. The receptors stem from a human donor in good health (CMV status not recorded). Some clones in this sample may be carry-over from other donors' samples.

This clonotype was counted only a few times. The chain is built from TRBV11-3 and TRBJ2-6; the D gene is possibly TRBD1 (6 bases). V was trimmed by 3 bases and J by 4 bases, leaving 10 bases between them. This CDR3 contains 15 residues. The germline gives CDR1 SGHNT, CDR2 YENEEA. The CDR3 DNA sequence: TGTGCCAGCAGCTTCCGACAGGCCGGGGCCAACGTCCTGACTTTC. Translating it yields CASSFRQAGANVLTF.

This sequence joins TRBV20-1 and TRBJ2-1; 11 bases are a match to TRBD2. The CDR3 length is 16 residues. Germline-derived CDR1 and CDR2 are DFQATT and SNEGSKA (reference sequence). V lost 3 bases and J lost 2; bases outside the gene matches: 6. This chain's CDR3 is CSASPTSGAPYNEQFF. The CDR3 region has the DNA TGCAGTGCTAGCCCGACTAGCGGGGCACCCTACAATGAGCAGTTCTTC.

The chain joins TRBV18 to TRBJ1-5; D is possibly TRBD1 (5 bases). This CDR3 has 15 residues. Germline V CDR1 and CDR2: KGHSH, LQKENI. V gave up 6 bases and J gave up 7 bases, with 19 bases separating them. CDR3 amino acids: CASSSPNQGGQPQHF. The CDR3 DNA reads as TGTGCCAGCTCTTCACCGAACCAGGGAGGCCAGCCCCAGCATTTT.

This clonotype has just a few counts. This chain joins TRBV12-3 or TRBV12-4 and TRBJ2-1; 9 positions match TRBD1. V dropped 7 bases and J dropped 2; count of bases not matched to a gene: 6. The CDR3 is made up of 15 amino acids. The CDR3 DNA reads as TGTGCCAGCACCCAAGACAGGGGGGCCTACAATGAGCAGTTCTTC. Its protein is CASTQDRGAYNEQFF.

There are a few counts of this clonotype. The chain employs TRBV19 and TRBJ1-3; D remains ambiguous. Per germline, CDR1 LNHDA and CDR2 SQIVND (reference sequence). V shed 3 bases and J shed 0 bases, with 9 bases lying between them. This CDR3 comprises 15 residues. The CDR3 nucleotides are TGTGCCAGTAGTATTTGGCAGCGCTCTGGAAACACCATATATTTT. Protein sequence: CASSIWQRSGNTIYF.

The chain uses TRBV2 and TRBJ1-1; D is undetermined. This CDR3 comprises 13 residues. The V end was cut by 5 bases, the J end by 8 bases, with 15 bases between. Germline V gene lookup returns CDR1 SNHLY and CDR2 FYNNEI. CDR3 sequence: CASSFQEMLEAFF. The CDR3 bases are TGTGCCAGCAGTTTCCAGGAAATGCTCGAAGCTTTCTTT.

Only a few counts were recorded for this clonotype. The V gene is TRBV7-8, the J gene TRBJ2-3; 7 nucleotides match TRBD2. This CDR3 is built from 14 residues. J gave up 6 bases and V 5 bases, and 8 bases lay outside the gene matches. CDR1 SGHVS and CDR2 FQNEAQ come from the germline V gene. This CDR3 reads CASSPTRTRDTQYF. The CDR3 DNA follows: TGTGCCAGCAGCCCAACACGGACTAGGGATACGCAGTATTTT.

V and J are TRBV2 and TRBJ2-1; TRBD2 matches at 8 bases. Germline loops: CDR1 SNHLY, CDR2 FYNNEI. V lost 5 bases to trimming and J lost 13 bases; unmatched junction nucleotides: 7. The CDR3 length is 12 residues. This CDR3 reads CASSRTGTSQFF. The CDR3 nucleotides read TGTGCCAGCAGTAGAACCGGGACTAGTCAGTTCTTC.

V gene TRBV4-2 combines with J gene TRBJ1-2, with TRBD1 identical over 10 bases. The germline V gene has CDR1 LGHNA and CDR2 YNFKEQ. J gave up 8 bases and V 2 bases, and 8 bases lay outside the gene matches. This CDR3 contains 15 residues. DNA of the CDR3: TGTGCCAGCAGCCAACCGGGACAGGGGCTTGACGGCTACACCTTC. Its protein is CASSQPGQGLDGYTF.

Here the CDR3 DNA reads TGTGCCAGCAGTCTCCAACGGGCTTCACCCCTCCACTTT. Translating it yields CASSLQRASPLHF. V gene TRBV6-5 combines with J gene TRBJ1-6, with D hard to call. V was shortened by 5 bases and J by 9 bases, with 11 bases between the two germline ends. Germline V gene sequence: CDR1 MNHEY, CDR2 SVGAGI. This CDR3 comprises 13 residues.

The chain couples TRBV6-1 to TRBJ1-5, with TRBD1 as a possible D gene (5 bases). This CDR3 is 15 amino acids long. Trimming took 6 bases from V and 0 from J, leaving 12 bases between them. Germline CDR1 reads MNHNS; CDR2 reads SASEGT. CDR3 DNA sequence: TGTGCCAGCAGACCGACAGCTTATAGCAATCAGCCCCAGCATTTT. Translation gives CASRPTAYSNQPQHF.

This clonotype was detected only a few times. The gene calls are TRBV4-1 and TRBJ2-7, with TRBD1 as a possible D gene (6 bases). The CDR3 contains 14 residues. The ends were cut back, 4 bases at V and 3 bases at J, with 13 bases in the middle. CDR1 is MGHRA, CDR2 YSYEKL, per germline. The CDR3 sequence: CASSLHREYYEQYF. The DNA of the CDR3 is TGCGCCAGCAGCCTTCACAGGGAGTACTACGAGCAGTACTTC.

The chain couples TRBV6-5 to TRBJ2-1, with 8 bases lining up with TRBD2. V lost 5 bases to trimming and J lost 6 bases; unmatched junction nucleotides: 9. The CDR3 runs to 15 residues. The germline V gene has CDR1 MNHEY and CDR2 SVGAGI. The chain's CDR3 is CASSPRLASTNEQFF. CDR3 nucleotides: TGTGCCAGCAGTCCCCGACTAGCGAGTACCAATGAGCAGTTCTTC.

This chain joins TRBV2 and TRBJ2-1, with 10 bases that match TRBD2. The CDR3 sequence is 15 residues long. With 0 bases clipped from V and 7 bases from J, the junction kept 3 bases outside the gene matches. Germline loops: CDR1 SNHLY, CDR2 FYNNEI. CDR3 loop: CASSEAKLAGNEQFF. CDR3 bases: TGTGCCAGCAGTGAAGCGAAACTAGCGGGGAATGAGCAGTTCTTC.

V gene TRBV19 combines with J gene TRBJ2-7, with D tentatively TRBD1 (5 bases). V lost 5 bases and J lost 0, with 11 bases in between. The CDR3 has 14 residues. Germline CDR1 is LNHDA and CDR2 is SQIVND (reference sequence). CDR3 DNA: TGTGCCAGTAGTCGACAGTCGAGCTCCTACGAGCAGTACTTC. Encoded protein: CASSRQSSSYEQYF. The whole variable domain, filled in from reference TRBV19 and TRBJ2-7, reads DGGITQSPKYLFRKEGQNVTLSCEQNLNHDAMYWYRQDPGQGLRLIYYSQIVNDFQKGDIAEGYSVSREKKESFPLTVTSAQKNPTAFYLCASSRQSSSYEQYFGPGTRLTVT.

V gene TRBV30 combines with J gene TRBJ1-3, with TRBD1 matching over 9 bases. Trimming cost V 3 bases and J 3 bases; bases outside gene matches: 3. This CDR3 contains 14 residues. The germline V gene encodes CDR1 GTSNPN and CDR2 SVGIG (reference sequence). CDR3 region: CAWSRTGDGNTIYF. The CDR3 region has the DNA TGTGCCTGGAGCAGGACAGGGGATGGAAACACCATATATTTT.

The chain carries TRBV6-2 or TRBV6-3 and TRBJ2-1; D remains unclear. With 4 bases removed from V and 7 bases from J, the gap between germline ends came to 8 bases. CDR3 length: 12 amino acids. Germline loops: CDR1 MNHEY, CDR2 SVGEGT. CDR3 nucleotide sequence: TGTGCCAGCAGTTTCGCAAGGAATGAGCAGTTCTTC. Translation gives CASSFARNEQFF.

In its sample, this clonotype was seen a few times. The chain uses TRBV5-1 and TRBJ1-5, with D possibly matching TRBD1 (5 bases). The V end lost 0 bases, the J end lost 1 base, and 8 bases lay between the germline ends. This CDR3 is built from 15 residues. Germline V lookup: CDR1 SGHRS, CDR2 YFSETQ. The CDR3 spells CASSLVPGSNQPQHF. DNA of the CDR3: TGCGCCAGCAGCTTGGTGCCAGGGAGCAATCAGCCCCAGCATTTT.

The chain combines TRBV6-5 with TRBJ2-4; 13 nucleotides agree with TRBD2. CDR3 size: 19 residues. CDR1 and CDR2 from the germline V gene are MNHEY and SVGAGI. V lost 8 bases, J lost 3 bases, and 16 bases stayed unmatched. The CDR3 reads CASADPGLAGKGGKNIQYF. The DNA of the CDR3 is TGTGCCAGCGCCGACCCGGGACTAGCGGGGAAGGGGGGCAAAAACATTCAGTACTTC.

This clonotype has only a few counts. The chain combines TRBV7-9 with TRBJ1-6; D unresolved. In germline, CDR1 is SEHNR, CDR2 FQNEAQ (reference sequence). The CDR3 has 15 amino acids. V was cut by 6 bases and J by 1 base, with 10 bases left in between. The CDR3 DNA reads as TGTGCCAGCAGACCCGACGGATCCTATAATTCACCCCTCCACTTT. Amino acid sequence: CASRPDGSYNSPLHF.

This clonotype showed up just a few times. This chain uses TRBV5-1 with TRBJ2-5; TRBD2 is a possible D gene (5 bases). This CDR3 is built from 14 residues. V lost 0 bases and J lost 1, with 7 bases in between. CDR1 is SGHRS and CDR2 is YFSETQ in the germline V gene. The CDR3 nucleotides are TGCGCCAGCAGCTTGGGCAGCGGCCAAGAGACCCAGTACTTC. Amino acid sequence: CASSLGSGQETQYF.